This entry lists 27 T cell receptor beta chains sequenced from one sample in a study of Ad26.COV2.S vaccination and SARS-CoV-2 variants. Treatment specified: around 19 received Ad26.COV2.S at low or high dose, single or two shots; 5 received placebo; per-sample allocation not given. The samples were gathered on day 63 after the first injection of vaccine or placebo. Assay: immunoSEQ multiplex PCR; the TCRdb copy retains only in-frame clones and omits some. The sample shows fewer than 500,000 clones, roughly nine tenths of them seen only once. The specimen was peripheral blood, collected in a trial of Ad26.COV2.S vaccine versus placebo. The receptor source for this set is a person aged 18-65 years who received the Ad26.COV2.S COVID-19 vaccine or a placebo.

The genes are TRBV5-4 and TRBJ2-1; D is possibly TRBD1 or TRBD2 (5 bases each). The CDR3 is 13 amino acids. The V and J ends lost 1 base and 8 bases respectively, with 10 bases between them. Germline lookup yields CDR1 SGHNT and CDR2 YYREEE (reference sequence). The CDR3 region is CASSLRGPYEQFF. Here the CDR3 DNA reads TGTGCCAGCAGCTTGCGGGGCCCATATGAGCAGTTCTTC.

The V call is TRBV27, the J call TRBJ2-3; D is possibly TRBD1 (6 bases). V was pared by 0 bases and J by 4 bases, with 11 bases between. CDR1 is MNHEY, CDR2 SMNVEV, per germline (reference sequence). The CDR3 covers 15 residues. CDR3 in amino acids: CASSLSNRVADTQYF. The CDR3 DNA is TGTGCCAGCAGTTTATCGAACAGGGTGGCAGATACGCAGTATTTT.

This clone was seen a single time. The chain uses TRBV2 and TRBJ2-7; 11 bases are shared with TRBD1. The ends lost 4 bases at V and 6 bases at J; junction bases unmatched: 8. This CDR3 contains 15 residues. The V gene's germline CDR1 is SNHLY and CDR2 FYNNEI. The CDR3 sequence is CASSGGQGVWGEQYF. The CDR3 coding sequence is TGTGCCAGCAGTGGGGGACAGGGGGTATGGGGCGAGCAGTACTTC.

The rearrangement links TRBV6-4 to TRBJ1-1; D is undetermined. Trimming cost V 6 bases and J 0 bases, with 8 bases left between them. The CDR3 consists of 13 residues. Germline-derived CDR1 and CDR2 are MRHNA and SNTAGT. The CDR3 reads CASSGSLNTEAFF. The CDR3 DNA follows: TGTGCCAGCAGCGGCAGTTTGAACACTGAAGCTTTCTTT.

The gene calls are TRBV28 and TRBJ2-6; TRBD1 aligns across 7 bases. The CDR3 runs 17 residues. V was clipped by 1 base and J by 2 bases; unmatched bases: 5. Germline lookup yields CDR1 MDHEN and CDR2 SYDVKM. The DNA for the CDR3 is TGTGCCAGCAGTTTATCCTACAGGGGTCCTGGGGCCAACGTCCTGACTTTC. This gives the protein CASSLSYRGPGANVLTF.

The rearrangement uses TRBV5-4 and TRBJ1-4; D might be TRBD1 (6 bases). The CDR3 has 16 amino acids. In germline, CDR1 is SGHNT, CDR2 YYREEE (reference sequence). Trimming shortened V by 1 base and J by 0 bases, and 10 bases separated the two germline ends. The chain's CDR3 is CASSLSGTSTNEKLFF. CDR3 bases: TGTGCCAGCAGCTTGTCCGGGACATCAACTAATGAAAAACTGTTTTTT. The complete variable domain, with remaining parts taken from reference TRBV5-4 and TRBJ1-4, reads ETGVTQSPTHLIKTRGQQVTLRCSSQSGHNTVSWYQQALGQGPQFIFQYYREEENGRGNFPPRFSGLQFPNYSSELNVNALELDDSALYLCASSLSGTSTNEKLFFGSGTQLSVL.

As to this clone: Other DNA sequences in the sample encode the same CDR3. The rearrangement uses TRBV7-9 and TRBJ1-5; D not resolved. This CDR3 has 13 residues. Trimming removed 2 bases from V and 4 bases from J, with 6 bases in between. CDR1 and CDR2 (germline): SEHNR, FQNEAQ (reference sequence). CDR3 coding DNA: TGTGCCAGCAGCTTAAGCGGTAATCAGCCCCAGCATTTT. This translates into CASSLSGNQPQHF.

CDR3 loop: CASSSGTGAYNEQFF. CDR3 sequence (DNA): TGTGCCAGCAGCTCCGGGACAGGGGCTTACAATGAGCAGTTCTTC. The chain is built from TRBV7-2 and TRBJ2-1; 10 bases align to TRBD1. CDR3 length equals 15 residues. Germline V gives CDR1 SGHTA, CDR2 FQGNSA. J gave up 4 bases and V 4 bases, and 4 bases lay outside the gene matches.

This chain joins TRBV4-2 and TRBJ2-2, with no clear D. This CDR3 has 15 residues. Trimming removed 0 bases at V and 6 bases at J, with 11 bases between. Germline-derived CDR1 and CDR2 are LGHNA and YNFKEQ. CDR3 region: CASSQEAARPGELFF. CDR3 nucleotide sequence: TGTGCCAGCAGCCAAGAGGCAGCGAGACCCGGGGAGCTGTTTTTT.

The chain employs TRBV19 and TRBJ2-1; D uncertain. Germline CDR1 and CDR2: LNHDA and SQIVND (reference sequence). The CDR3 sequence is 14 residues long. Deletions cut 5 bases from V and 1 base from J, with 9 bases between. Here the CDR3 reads CASSAQRSYNEQFF. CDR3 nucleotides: TGTGCCAGTAGTGCACAACGGTCCTACAATGAGCAGTTCTTC.

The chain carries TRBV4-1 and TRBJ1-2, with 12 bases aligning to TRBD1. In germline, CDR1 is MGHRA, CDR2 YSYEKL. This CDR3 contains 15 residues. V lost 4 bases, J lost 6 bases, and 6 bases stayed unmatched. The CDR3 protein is CASSPRDRGPDGYTF. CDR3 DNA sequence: TGCGCCAGCAGCCCCCGGGACAGGGGGCCGGATGGCTACACCTTC.

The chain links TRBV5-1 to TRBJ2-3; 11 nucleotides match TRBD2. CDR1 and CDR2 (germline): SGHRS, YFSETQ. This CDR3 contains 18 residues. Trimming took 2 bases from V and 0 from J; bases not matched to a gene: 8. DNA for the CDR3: TGCGCCAGCAGCTTCCATAGGACTAGCGGGTACAGCACAGATACGCAGTATTTT. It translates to CASSFHRTSGYSTDTQYF.

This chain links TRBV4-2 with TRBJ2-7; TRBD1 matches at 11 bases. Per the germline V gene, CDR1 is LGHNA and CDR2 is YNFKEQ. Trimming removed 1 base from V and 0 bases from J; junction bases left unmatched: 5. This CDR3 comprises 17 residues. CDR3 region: CASSQVSGTGGSYEQYF. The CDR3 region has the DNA TGTGCCAGCAGCCAAGTTTCCGGGACAGGGGGCTCCTACGAGCAGTACTTC.

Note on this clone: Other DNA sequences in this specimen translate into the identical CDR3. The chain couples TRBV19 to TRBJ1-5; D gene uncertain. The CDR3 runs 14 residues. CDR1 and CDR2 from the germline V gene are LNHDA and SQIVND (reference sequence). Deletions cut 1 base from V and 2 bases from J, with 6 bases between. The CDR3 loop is CASSIAGGNQPQHF. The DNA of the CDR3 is TGTGCCAGTAGTATAGCGGGAGGCAATCAGCCCCAGCATTTT.

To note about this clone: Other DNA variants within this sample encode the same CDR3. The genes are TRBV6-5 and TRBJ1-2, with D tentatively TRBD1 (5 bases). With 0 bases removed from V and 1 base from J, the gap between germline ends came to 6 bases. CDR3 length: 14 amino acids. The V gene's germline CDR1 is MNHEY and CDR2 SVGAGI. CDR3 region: CASSYSGGNYGYTF. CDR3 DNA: TGTGCCAGCAGTTACTCCGGGGGTAACTATGGCTACACCTTC.

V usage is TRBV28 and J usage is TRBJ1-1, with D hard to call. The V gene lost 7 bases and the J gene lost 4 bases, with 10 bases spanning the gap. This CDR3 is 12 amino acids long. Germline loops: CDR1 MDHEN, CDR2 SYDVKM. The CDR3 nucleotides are TGTGCCAGCAAGGAAAACCCCACTGAAGCTTTCTTT. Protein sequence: CASKENPTEAFF.

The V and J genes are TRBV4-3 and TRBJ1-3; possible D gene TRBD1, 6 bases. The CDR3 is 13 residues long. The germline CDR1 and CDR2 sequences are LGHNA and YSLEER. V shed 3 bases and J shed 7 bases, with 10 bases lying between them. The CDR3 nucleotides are TGCGCCAGCAGCCAGGGGGCCGGCAACACCATATATTTT. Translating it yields CASSQGAGNTIYF.

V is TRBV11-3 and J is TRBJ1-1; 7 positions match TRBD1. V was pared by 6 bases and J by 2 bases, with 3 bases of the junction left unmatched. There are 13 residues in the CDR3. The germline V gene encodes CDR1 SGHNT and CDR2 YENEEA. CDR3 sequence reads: CASRRDSNTEAFF. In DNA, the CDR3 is TGTGCCAGCAGGCGGGACAGTAACACTGAAGCTTTCTTT.

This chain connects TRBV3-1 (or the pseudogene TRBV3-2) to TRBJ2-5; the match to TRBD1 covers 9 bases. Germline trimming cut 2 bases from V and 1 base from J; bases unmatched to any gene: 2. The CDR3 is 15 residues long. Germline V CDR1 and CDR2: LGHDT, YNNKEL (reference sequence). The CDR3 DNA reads TGTGCCAGCAGCCAAATACAGGGGGCCCAAGAGACCCAGTACTTC. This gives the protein CASSQIQGAQETQYF.

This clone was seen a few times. CDR3 region: CASSFGAGNGGYTF. In nucleotides, the CDR3 is TGTGCCAGCAGTTTCGGAGCTGGGAATGGAGGCTACACCTTC. This chain links TRBV6-6 with TRBJ1-2; no reliable D call. The germline gives CDR1 MNHNY, CDR2 SVGAGI (reference sequence). Trimming took off 4 bases at V and 8 bases at J, with 17 bases between the two ends. This CDR3 has 14 amino acids.

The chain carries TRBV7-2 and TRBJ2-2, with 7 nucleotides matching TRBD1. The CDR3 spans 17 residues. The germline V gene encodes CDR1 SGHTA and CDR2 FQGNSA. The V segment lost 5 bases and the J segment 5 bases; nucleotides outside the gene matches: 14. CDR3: CASSTRTGLRETGELFF. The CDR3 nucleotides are TGTGCCAGCAGCACCCGGACAGGTCTCAGGGAGACCGGGGAGCTGTTTTTT.

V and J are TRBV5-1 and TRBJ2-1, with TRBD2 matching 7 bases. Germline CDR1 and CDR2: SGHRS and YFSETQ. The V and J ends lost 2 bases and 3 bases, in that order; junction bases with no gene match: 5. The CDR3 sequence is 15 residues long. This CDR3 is CASSLGSGDYNEQFF. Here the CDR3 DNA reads TGCGCCAGCAGCTTAGGGAGCGGGGACTACAATGAGCAGTTCTTC.

The CDR3 DNA is TGTGCCAGCGGGGAGACCTATCTTAACTATGGCTACACCTTC. Translated: CASGETYLNYGYTF. The chain couples TRBV6-5 to TRBJ1-2, with D unresolved. Trimming took 8 bases from V and 1 from J, leaving 14 bases between them. This CDR3 comprises 14 residues. The germline V gene encodes CDR1 MNHEY and CDR2 SVGAGI.

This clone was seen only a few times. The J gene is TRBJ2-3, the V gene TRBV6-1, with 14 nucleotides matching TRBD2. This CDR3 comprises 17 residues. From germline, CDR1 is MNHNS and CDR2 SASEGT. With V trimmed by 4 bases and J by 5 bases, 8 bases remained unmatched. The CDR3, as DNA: TGTGCCAGCAGTGTCTCCCCGGGACTAGCGGGGGTAGATACGCAGTATTTT. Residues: CASSVSPGLAGVDTQYF.

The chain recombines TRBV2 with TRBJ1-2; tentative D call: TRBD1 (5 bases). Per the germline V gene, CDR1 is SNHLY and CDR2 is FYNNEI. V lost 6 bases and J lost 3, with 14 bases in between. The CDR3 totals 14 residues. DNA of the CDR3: TGTGCCAGCAGGGGACGGGGACCTGACTATGGCTACACCTTC. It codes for CASRGRGPDYGYTF.

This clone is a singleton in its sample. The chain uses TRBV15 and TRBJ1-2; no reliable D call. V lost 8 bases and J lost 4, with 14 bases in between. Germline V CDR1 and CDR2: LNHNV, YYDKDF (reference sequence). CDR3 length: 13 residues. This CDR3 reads CATARGVGYGYTF. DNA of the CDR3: TGTGCCACCGCGCGGGGAGTCGGCTATGGCTACACCTTC.

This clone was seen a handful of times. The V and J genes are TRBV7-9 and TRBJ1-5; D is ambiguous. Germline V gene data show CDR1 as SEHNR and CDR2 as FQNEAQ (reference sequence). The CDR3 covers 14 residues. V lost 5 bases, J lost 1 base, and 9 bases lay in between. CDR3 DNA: TGTGCCAGCAGCCCACTCGAGAGCAATCAGCCCCAGCATTTT. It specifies CASSPLESNQPQHF.